This T cell receptor beta chain was captured in a study of blood T cells in healthy people across ages. Study-wide points: Unknown donor CMV status possibly confounded expanded clonotype changes.

Trimming stripped 5 bases from V and 5 bases from J, with 16 bases between. Per the germline V gene, CDR1 is SGHAT and CDR2 is FQNNGV. The length of the CDR3 is 15 residues. For the second PCR, which ran for about 7 to 11 cycles, a sample-barcoded 5' primer and a J-beta primer mix were used. TCRdb re-called the 5' RACE reads with MiXCR, one entry per CDR3 protein. The sample includes around 1,000,000 distinct CDR3 sequences, approximately 25% of them seen just once. Details on this clonotype: The antigen is not known.

These sequences were also reported in another study, on T cells of mothers and their children. From that second work: Related mother-child pairs showed slightly higher but non-significant overlap than unrelated pairs.

This receptor was taken from a girl aged 2 to 10 in good health. The chain links TRBV11-2 to TRBJ2-1; perhaps D is TRBD1 or TRBD2 (5 bases each). The source material was blood. CDR3 in amino acids: CASSDRDLGHNEQFF. CDR3 sequence (DNA): TGTGCCAGCAGCGACCGGGACCTCGGACACAATGAGCAGTTCTTC.